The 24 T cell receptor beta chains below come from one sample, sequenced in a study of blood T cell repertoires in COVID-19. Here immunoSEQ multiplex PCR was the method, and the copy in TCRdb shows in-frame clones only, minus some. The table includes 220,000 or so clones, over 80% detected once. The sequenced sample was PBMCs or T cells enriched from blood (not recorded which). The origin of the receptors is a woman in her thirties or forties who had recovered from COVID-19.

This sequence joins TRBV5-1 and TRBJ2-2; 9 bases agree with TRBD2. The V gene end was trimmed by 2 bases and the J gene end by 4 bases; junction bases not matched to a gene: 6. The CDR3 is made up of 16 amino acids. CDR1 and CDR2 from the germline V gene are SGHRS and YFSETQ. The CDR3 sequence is CASSFGSGRATGELFF. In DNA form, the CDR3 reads TGCGCCAGCAGCTTTGGTAGCGGGAGAGCCACCGGGGAGCTGTTTTTT. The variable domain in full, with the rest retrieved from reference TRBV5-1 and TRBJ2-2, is KAGVTQTPRYLIKTRGQQVTLSCSPISGHRSVSWYQQTPGQGLQFLFEYFSETQRNKGNFPGRFSGRQFSNSRSEMNVSTLELGDSALYLCASSFGSGRATGELFFGEGSRLTVL.

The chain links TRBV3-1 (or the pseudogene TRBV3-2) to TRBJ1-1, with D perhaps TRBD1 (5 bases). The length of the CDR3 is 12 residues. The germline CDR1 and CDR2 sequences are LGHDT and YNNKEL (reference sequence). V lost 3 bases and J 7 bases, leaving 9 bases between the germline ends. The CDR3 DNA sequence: TGTGCCAGCAGCCACTTAAGGGGTGAAGCTTTCTTT. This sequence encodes CASSHLRGEAFF.

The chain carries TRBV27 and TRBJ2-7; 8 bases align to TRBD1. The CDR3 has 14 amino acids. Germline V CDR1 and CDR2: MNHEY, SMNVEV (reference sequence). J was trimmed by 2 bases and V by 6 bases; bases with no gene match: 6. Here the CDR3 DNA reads TGTGCCAGCAGCCAGGACAGGGCTGCCTACGAGCAGTACTTC. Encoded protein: CASSQDRAAYEQYF.

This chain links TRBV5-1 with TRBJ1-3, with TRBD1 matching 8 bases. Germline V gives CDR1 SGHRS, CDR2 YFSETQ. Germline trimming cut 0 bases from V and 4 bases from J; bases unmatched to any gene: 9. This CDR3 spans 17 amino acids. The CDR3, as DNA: TGCGCCAGCAGCTTGGGGACAGGGCTAGTAAGAGGAAACACCATATATTTT. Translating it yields CASSLGTGLVRGNTIYF.

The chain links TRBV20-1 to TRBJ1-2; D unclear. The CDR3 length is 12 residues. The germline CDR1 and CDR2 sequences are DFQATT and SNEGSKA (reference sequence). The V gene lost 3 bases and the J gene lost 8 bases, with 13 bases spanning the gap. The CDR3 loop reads CSASRQNGGYTF. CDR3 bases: TGCAGTGCTAGTCGACAAAATGGAGGCTACACCTTC.

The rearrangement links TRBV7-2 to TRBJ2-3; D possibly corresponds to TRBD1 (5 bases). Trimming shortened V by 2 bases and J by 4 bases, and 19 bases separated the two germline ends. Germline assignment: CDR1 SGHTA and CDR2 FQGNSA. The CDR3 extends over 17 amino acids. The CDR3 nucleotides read TGTGCCAGCAGCTTAACAGCCTCGACAGCTCTTTCAGATACGCAGTATTTT. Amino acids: CASSLTASTALSDTQYF.

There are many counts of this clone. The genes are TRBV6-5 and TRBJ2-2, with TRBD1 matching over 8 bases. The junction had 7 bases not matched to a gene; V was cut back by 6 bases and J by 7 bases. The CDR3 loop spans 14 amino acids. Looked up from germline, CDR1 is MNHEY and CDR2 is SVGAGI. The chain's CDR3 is CASSFRGLSGELFF. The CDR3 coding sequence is TGTGCCAGCAGCTTCAGGGGGCTTAGCGGGGAGCTGTTTTTT.

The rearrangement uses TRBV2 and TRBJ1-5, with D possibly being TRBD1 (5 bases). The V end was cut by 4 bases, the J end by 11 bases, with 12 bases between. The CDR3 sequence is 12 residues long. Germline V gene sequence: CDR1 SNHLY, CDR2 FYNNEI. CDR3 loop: CASSAAGGTQHF. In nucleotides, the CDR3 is TGTGCCAGCAGTGCGGCCGGGGGGACCCAGCATTTT.

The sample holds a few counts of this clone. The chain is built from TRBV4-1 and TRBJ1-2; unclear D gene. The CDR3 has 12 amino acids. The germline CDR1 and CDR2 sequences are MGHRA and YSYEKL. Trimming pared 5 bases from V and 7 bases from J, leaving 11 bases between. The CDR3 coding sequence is TGCGCCAGCAGCGAGGGAAGGTCTGGCTACACCTTC. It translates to CASSEGRSGYTF.

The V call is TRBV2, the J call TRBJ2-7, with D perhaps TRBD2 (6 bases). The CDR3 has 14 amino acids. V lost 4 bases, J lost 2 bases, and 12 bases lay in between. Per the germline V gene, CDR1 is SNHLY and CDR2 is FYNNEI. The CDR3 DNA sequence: TGTGCCAGCAGTGGTCCGGGAGTAACCTACGAGCAGTACTTC. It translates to CASSGPGVTYEQYF.

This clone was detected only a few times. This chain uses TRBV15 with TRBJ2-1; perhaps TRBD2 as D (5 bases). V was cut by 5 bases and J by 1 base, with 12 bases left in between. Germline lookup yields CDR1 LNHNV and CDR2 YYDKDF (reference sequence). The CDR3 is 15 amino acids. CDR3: CATSDYDRSYNEQFF. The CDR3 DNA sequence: TGTGCCACCAGCGACTACGACCGATCCTACAATGAGCAGTTCTTC.

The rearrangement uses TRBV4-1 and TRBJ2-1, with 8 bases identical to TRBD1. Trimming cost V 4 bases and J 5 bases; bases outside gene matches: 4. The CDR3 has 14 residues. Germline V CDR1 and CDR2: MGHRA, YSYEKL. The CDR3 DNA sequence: TGCGCCAGCAGCCCTCCGACAGGGGACAATGAGCAGTTCTTC. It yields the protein CASSPPTGDNEQFF.

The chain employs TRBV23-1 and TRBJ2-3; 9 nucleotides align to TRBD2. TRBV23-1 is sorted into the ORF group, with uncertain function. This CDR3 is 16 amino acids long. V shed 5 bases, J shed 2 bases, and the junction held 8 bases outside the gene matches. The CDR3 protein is CASSGGSSGDTDTQYF. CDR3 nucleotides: TGCGCCAGCAGTGGGGGGTCTAGCGGGGACACAGATACGCAGTATTTT.

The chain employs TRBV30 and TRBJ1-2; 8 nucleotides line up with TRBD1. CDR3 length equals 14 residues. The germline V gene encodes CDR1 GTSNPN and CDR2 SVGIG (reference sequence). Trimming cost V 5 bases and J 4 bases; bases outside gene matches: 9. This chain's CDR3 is CAWQNQGALYGYTF. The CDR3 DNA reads TGTGCCTGGCAAAATCAGGGGGCCCTCTATGGCTACACCTTC. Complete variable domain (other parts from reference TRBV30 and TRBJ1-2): SQTIHQWPATLVQPVGSPLSLECTVEGTSNPNLYWYRQAAGRGLQLLFYSVGIGQISSEVPQNLSASRPQDRQFILSSKKLLLSDSGFYLCAWQNQGALYGYTFGSGTRLTVV.

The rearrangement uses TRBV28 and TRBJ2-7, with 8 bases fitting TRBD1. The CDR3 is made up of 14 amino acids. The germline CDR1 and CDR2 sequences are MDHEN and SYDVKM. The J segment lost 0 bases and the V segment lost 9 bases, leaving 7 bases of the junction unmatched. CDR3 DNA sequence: TGTGCCAGTGTACAGGGGGAAACCTCCTACGAGCAGTACTTC. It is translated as CASVQGETSYEQYF.

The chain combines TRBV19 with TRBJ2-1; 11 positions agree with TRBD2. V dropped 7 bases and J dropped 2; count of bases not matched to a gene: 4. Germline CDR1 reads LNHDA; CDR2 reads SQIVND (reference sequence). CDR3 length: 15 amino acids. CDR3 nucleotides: TGTGCCAGTAAAAGTAGCGGGAGGGCCTACAATGAGCAGTTCTTC. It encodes CASKSSGRAYNEQFF.

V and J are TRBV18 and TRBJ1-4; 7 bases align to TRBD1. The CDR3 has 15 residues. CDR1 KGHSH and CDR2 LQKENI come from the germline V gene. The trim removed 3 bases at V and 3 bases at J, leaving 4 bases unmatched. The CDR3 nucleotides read TGTGCCAGCTCACCCAACCAGGGGGCTAATGAAAAACTGTTTTTT. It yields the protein CASSPNQGANEKLFF.

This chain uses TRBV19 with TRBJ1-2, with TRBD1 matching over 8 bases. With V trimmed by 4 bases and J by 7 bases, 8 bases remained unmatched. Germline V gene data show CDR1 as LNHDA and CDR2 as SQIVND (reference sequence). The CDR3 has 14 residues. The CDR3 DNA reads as TGTGCCAGTAGTACCCATAGACAGGGGTCTGGCTACACCTTC. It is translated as CASSTHRQGSGYTF.

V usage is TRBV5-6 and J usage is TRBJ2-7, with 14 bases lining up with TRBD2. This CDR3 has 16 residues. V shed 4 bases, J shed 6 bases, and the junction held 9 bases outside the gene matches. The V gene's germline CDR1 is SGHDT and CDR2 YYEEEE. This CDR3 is CASSRGLAGARLEQYF. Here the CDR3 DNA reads TGTGCCAGCAGCCGGGGACTAGCGGGAGCTCGGCTCGAGCAGTACTTC.

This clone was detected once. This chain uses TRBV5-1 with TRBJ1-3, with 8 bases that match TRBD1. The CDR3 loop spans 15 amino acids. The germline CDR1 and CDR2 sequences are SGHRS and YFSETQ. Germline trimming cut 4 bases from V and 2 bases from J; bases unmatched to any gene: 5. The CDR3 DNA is TGCGCCAGCAGCACGGTGACAGGGGCTGGAAACACCATATATTTT. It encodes CASSTVTGAGNTIYF.

CDR3 nucleotides: TGTGCCAGCAGTTACCTGGAGAAGAACACTGAAGCTTTCTTT. It yields the protein CASSYLEKNTEAFF. V and J are TRBV6-2 or TRBV6-3 and TRBJ1-1; D call uncertain. V was cut by 2 bases and J by 1 base, with 8 bases left in between. Germline lookup yields CDR1 MNHEY and CDR2 SVGEGT. The length of the CDR3 is 14 residues.

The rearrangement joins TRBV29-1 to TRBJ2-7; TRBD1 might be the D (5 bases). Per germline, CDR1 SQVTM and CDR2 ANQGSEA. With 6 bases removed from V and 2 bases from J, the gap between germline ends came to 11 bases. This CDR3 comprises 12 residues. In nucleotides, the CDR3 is TGCAGCGTGCGGCAGGGCGCCTACGAGCAGTACTTC. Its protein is CSVRQGAYEQYF.

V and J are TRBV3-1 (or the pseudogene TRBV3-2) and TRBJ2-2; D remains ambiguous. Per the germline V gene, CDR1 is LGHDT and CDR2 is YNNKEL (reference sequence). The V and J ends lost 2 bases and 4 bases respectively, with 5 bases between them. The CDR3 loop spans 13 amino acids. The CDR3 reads CASSQSGTGELFF. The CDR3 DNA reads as TGTGCCAGCAGCCAATCCGGCACCGGGGAGCTGTTTTTT.

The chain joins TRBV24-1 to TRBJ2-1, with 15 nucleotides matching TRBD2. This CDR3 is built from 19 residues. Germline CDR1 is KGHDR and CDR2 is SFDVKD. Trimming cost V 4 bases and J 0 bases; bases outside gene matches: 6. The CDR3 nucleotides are TGTGCCACCAGTGACCGGGGACTAGCGGGAGGTCGCTCCTACAATGAGCAGTTCTTC. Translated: CATSDRGLAGGRSYNEQFF.